A selection of T cell receptor beta chains follows, all from one sample in a study of CD8 T cells in ankylosing spondylitis. TCRdb re-called the 5' RACE reads with MiXCR, one entry per CDR3 protein. This sample carries a few hundred thousand distinct CDR3 sequences, about 11% of them seen once, and the ten largest clones take 21%. The specimen sequenced was blood, either unsorted or a sorted T cell fraction (not recorded which). The receptor set was obtained from a male donor with ankylosing spondylitis or in good health (not recorded which). Each CDR3 is given with its conserved first and last residue. Each record gives: CDR3 protein, CDR3 DNA, J gene, clone size, V gene, D gene. The D gene is left open where the match is weak. Expanded clones get a size class; other rows say once, few or many, or leave the size out.

CDR3aa: CSAIGERLGAFF; CDR3nt: TGCAGTGCTATTGGGGAAAGACTAGGAGCTTTCTTT; j_gene: TRBJ1-1; abundance: -; v_gene: TRBV20-1; d_gene: -
CDR3aa: CASSLGDRDTDTQYF; CDR3nt: TGCGCCAGCAGCTTGGGGGACAGGGACACAGATACGCAGTATTTT; j_gene: TRBJ2-3; abundance: few; v_gene: TRBV5-1; d_gene: TRBD1
CDR3aa: CASSLGPGSTDTQYF; CDR3nt: TGTGCTAGCAGCTTAGGTCCGGGCAGCACAGATACGCAGTATTTT; j_gene: TRBJ2-3; abundance: many; v_gene: TRBV7-7; d_gene: -
CDR3aa: CASSEGRGQGSEKLFF; CDR3nt: TGTGCCAGCAGTGAAGGGAGAGGACAGGGGAGTGAAAAACTGTTTTTT; j_gene: TRBJ1-4; abundance: few; v_gene: TRBV25-1; d_gene: TRBD1
CDR3aa: CASSLVRRGGKVVETQYF; CDR3nt: TGTGCCAGCAGCTTAGTTAGGCGGGGGGGGAAAGTGGTTGAGACCCAGTACTTC; j_gene: TRBJ2-5; abundance: many; v_gene: TRBV11-2; d_gene: TRBD2
CDR3aa: CASSLRWEQNTEAFF; CDR3nt: TGTGCCAGCAGCTTACGGTGGGAACAGAACACTGAAGCTTTCTTT; j_gene: TRBJ1-1; abundance: many; v_gene: TRBV5-5; d_gene: -
CDR3aa: CASSYTGGANSPLHF; CDR3nt: TGTGCCAGCAGCTACACAGGGGGCGCGAATTCACCCCTCCACTTT; j_gene: TRBJ1-6; abundance: -; v_gene: TRBV11-2; d_gene: TRBD1
CDR3aa: CASSQGSSGGKVEQFF; CDR3nt: TGCGCCAGCAGCCAGGGCTCTAGCGGGGGCAAGGTGGAGCAGTTCTTC; j_gene: TRBJ2-1; abundance: many; v_gene: TRBV5-1; d_gene: TRBD2
CDR3aa: CASSEESETYEQYF; CDR3nt: TGTGCCAGCAGTGAAGAGTCAGAAACCTACGAGCAGTACTTC; j_gene: TRBJ2-7; abundance: many; v_gene: TRBV6-1; d_gene: -
CDR3aa: CSAPGYAHNEQFF; CDR3nt: TGCAGTGCTCCAGGGTACGCCCACAATGAGCAGTTCTTC; j_gene: TRBJ2-1; abundance: few; v_gene: TRBV20-1; d_gene: -
CDR3aa: CASSGGSSYNSPLHF; CDR3nt: TGTGCCAGCAGCGGAGGGAGCTCCTATAATTCACCCCTCCACTTT; j_gene: TRBJ1-6; abundance: few; v_gene: TRBV5-6; d_gene: -
CDR3aa: CASSLGGPPVNEQYF; CDR3nt: TGTGCCAGCAGTTTAGGGGGACCCCCAGTGAACGAGCAGTACTTC; j_gene: TRBJ2-7; abundance: many; v_gene: TRBV27; d_gene: -
CDR3aa: CASSPTGWDIQYF; CDR3nt: TGTGCCAGCAGTCCCACGGGTTGGGACATTCAGTACTTC; j_gene: TRBJ2-4; abundance: -; v_gene: TRBV11-3; d_gene: -
CDR3aa: CSVIDSPSAEAFF; CDR3nt: TGCAGCGTTATAGACAGTCCCTCCGCTGAAGCTTTCTTT; j_gene: TRBJ1-1; abundance: many; v_gene: TRBV29-1; d_gene: -
CDR3aa: CASPPRDADSYEQYF; CDR3nt: TGCGCCAGCCCCCCCCGGGACGCCGACTCCTACGAGCAGTACTTC; j_gene: TRBJ2-7; abundance: many; v_gene: TRBV5-1; d_gene: -
CDR3aa: CASTPGSTGELFF; CDR3nt: TGTGCCAGCACCCCAGGATCCACCGGGGAGCTGTTTTTT; j_gene: TRBJ2-2; abundance: many; v_gene: TRBV12-3/TRBV12-4; d_gene: -
CDR3aa: CAGDPPGLVNADTQYF; CDR3nt: TGTGCCGGAGATCCCCCAGGACTAGTTAATGCAGATACGCAGTATTTT; j_gene: TRBJ2-3; abundance: -; v_gene: TRBV30; d_gene: TRBD2
CDR3aa: CASSSGQSNQPQHF; CDR3nt: TGTGCCAGCAGTTCGGGACAGAGCAATCAGCCCCAGCATTTT; j_gene: TRBJ1-5; abundance: many; v_gene: TRBV12-3/TRBV12-4; d_gene: TRBD1
CDR3aa: CASSLEVVNSPLHF; CDR3nt: TGTGCCAGCAGCTTAGAGGTCGTTAATTCACCCCTCCACTTT; j_gene: TRBJ1-6; abundance: few; v_gene: TRBV7-9; d_gene: -
CDR3aa: CASSSQAGGSTDTQYF; CDR3nt: TGTGCCAGCAGCTCCCAAGCGGGGGGCAGCACAGATACGCAGTATTTT; j_gene: TRBJ2-3; abundance: few; v_gene: TRBV7-2; d_gene: TRBD2
CDR3aa: CASSSGITNIQYF; CDR3nt: TGTGCCAGCAGCTCCGGCATTACGAACATTCAGTACTTC; j_gene: TRBJ2-4; abundance: -; v_gene: TRBV7-9; d_gene: -
CDR3aa: CSARDFMTQVGGETQHF; CDR3nt: TGCAGTGCTAGAGATTTTATGACCCAGGTCGGTGGAGAGACCCAGCACTTC; j_gene: TRBJ2-5; abundance: -; v_gene: TRBV20-1; d_gene: -
CDR3aa: CASSSNPTSGGAHEQFF; CDR3nt: TGCGCCAGCAGCTCCAACCCAACTAGCGGGGGGGCGCATGAGCAGTTCTTC; j_gene: TRBJ2-1; abundance: many; v_gene: TRBV5-1; d_gene: TRBD2
CDR3aa: CASSPVAGTDTEAFF; CDR3nt: TGTGCCAGCTCACCAGTAGCAGGGACCGACACTGAAGCTTTCTTT; j_gene: TRBJ1-1; abundance: many; v_gene: TRBV18; d_gene: -
CDR3aa: CASSLDQIPDTQYF; CDR3nt: TGTGCCAGCAGCTTGGATCAGATCCCAGATACGCAGTATTTT; j_gene: TRBJ2-3; abundance: many; v_gene: TRBV5-6; d_gene: -
CDR3aa: CASSSGGTLYEQYF; CDR3nt: TGTGCCAGCAGTTCGGGGGGGACCCTCTACGAGCAGTACTTC; j_gene: TRBJ2-7; abundance: many; v_gene: TRBV12-3/TRBV12-4; d_gene: TRBD2
CDR3aa: CASSIDWGGETQYF; CDR3nt: TGTGCCAGTAGTATAGATTGGGGAGGAGAGACCCAGTACTTC; j_gene: TRBJ2-5; abundance: -; v_gene: TRBV19; d_gene: -
CDR3aa: CASSLLWEGQPQHF; CDR3nt: TGTGCCAGCAGTTTACTCTGGGAGGGGCAGCCCCAGCATTTT; j_gene: TRBJ1-5; abundance: many; v_gene: TRBV12-3/TRBV12-4; d_gene: -
CDR3aa: CASSPTGFQPQHF; CDR3nt: TGTGCCAGCAGCCCGACAGGATTTCAGCCCCAGCATTTT; j_gene: TRBJ1-5; abundance: few; v_gene: TRBV27; d_gene: -
CDR3aa: CASSPTTGELFF; CDR3nt: TGTGCCAGCAGTCCGACCACCGGGGAGCTGTTTTTT; j_gene: TRBJ2-2; abundance: -; v_gene: TRBV6-5; d_gene: -
CDR3aa: CASSEGGLSPYEQYF; CDR3nt: TGTGCCAGCAGTGAGGGGGGGCTTTCTCCTTACGAGCAGTACTTC; j_gene: TRBJ2-7; abundance: many; v_gene: TRBV6-1; d_gene: -
CDR3aa: CASSQGGIGLRNSPLHF; CDR3nt: TGTGCCAGCAGCCAAGGAGGGATTGGGCTGAGGAATTCACCCCTCCACTTT; j_gene: TRBJ1-6; abundance: few; v_gene: TRBV3-1; d_gene: -
CDR3aa: CASSLNGEDSTDTQYF; CDR3nt: TGCGCCAGCAGCTTGAACGGGGAGGATAGCACAGATACGCAGTATTTT; j_gene: TRBJ2-3; abundance: many; v_gene: TRBV5-1; d_gene: -
CDR3aa: CASGYLSSYEQYF; CDR3nt: TGTGCCAGCGGATACTTGAGCTCCTACGAGCAGTACTTC; j_gene: TRBJ2-7; abundance: many; v_gene: TRBV6-2/TRBV6-3; d_gene: -
CDR3aa: CASSFSGNSYNEQFF; CDR3nt: TGTGCCAGCAGTTTCTCCGGAAACTCCTACAATGAGCAGTTCTTC; j_gene: TRBJ2-1; abundance: many; v_gene: TRBV12-3/TRBV12-4; d_gene: -
CDR3aa: CASSRQSLAETQYF; CDR3nt: TGTGCCAGCAGCCGCCAAAGCCTGGCAGAGACCCAGTACTTC; j_gene: TRBJ2-5; abundance: many; v_gene: TRBV3-1; d_gene: -
CDR3aa: CASNDRGGGANVLTF; CDR3nt: TGCGCCAGCAACGACAGGGGTGGTGGGGCCAACGTCCTGACTTTC; j_gene: TRBJ2-6; abundance: -; v_gene: TRBV5-1; d_gene: TRBD1
CDR3aa: CASSPGTQNIQYF; CDR3nt: TGCGCCAGCAGCCCGGGGACCCAAAACATTCAGTACTTC; j_gene: TRBJ2-4; abundance: few; v_gene: TRBV5-1; d_gene: -
CDR3aa: CSATGQIYNYGYTF; CDR3nt: TGCAGTGCCACCGGACAGATTTACAACTATGGCTACACCTTC; j_gene: TRBJ1-2; abundance: -; v_gene: TRBV20-1; d_gene: -
CDR3aa: CASKREEYTEAFF; CDR3nt: TGTGCCAGCAAGAGGGAAGAGTACACTGAAGCTTTCTTT; j_gene: TRBJ1-1; abundance: -; v_gene: TRBV9; d_gene: -
CDR3aa: CSAPQDDSPLHF; CDR3nt: TGCAGTGCCCCCCAGGACGATTCACCCCTCCACTTT; j_gene: TRBJ1-6; abundance: many; v_gene: TRBV20-1; d_gene: -